These 9 T cell receptor beta chains originate from one sample sequenced in a study of blood T cell repertoires in COVID-19. Assay: immunoSEQ multiplex PCR; the TCRdb copy retains only in-frame clones and omits some. The table includes some 400,000 clones, 85% to 90% detected once. The sequenced sample was peripheral blood. The receptors stem from a man between 18 and 35 years old with active or convalescent COVID-19.

In this sample, this clone turned up once. This chain joins TRBV5-5 and TRBJ2-5; 8 bases match TRBD1. This CDR3 contains 15 residues. Germline values: CDR1 SGHKS, CDR2 YYEKEE (reference sequence). V shed 0 bases, J shed 5 bases, and the junction held 6 bases outside the gene matches. CDR3 in amino acids: CASSLGQGARETQYF. Written as DNA, the CDR3 is TGTGCCAGCAGCTTGGGGCAGGGGGCGAGGGAGACCCAGTACTTC.

The chain carries TRBV6-5 and TRBJ1-6; D unclear. The germline V gene has CDR1 MNHEY and CDR2 SVGAGI. The CDR3 covers 15 residues. The V gene lost 7 bases and the J gene lost 5 bases, with 15 bases spanning the gap. The CDR3 bases are TGTGCCAGCAACCTCGGGGTTGGGCATAATTCACCCCTCCACTTT. The encoded protein is CASNLGVGHNSPLHF.

The chain recombines TRBV7-9 with TRBJ2-3; 7 bases match TRBD2. The CDR3 is 18 residues long. With 3 bases clipped from V and 1 base from J, the junction kept 13 bases outside the gene matches. Per germline, CDR1 SEHNR and CDR2 FQNEAQ (reference sequence). The CDR3 DNA reads as TGTGCCAGCAGCTTCGGGCGGGGGAGAGCCACGGGCACAGATACGCAGTATTTT. Its protein is CASSFGRGRATGTDTQYF.

V usage is TRBV3-1 (or the pseudogene TRBV3-2) and J usage is TRBJ1-2; 7 bases align to TRBD1. This CDR3 spans 15 amino acids. V lost 5 bases and J lost 6; bases outside the gene matches: 12. Germline loops: CDR1 LGHDT, CDR2 YNNKEL (reference sequence). CDR3 sequence (DNA): TGTGCCAGCAGCTTCCTGGACAGGCGACTCGATGGCTACACCTTC. This codes for CASSFLDRRLDGYTF.

This chain joins TRBV14 and TRBJ2-7; TRBD1 might be the D (5 bases). Trimming took off 3 bases at V and 2 bases at J, with 11 bases between the two ends. CDR1 SGHDN and CDR2 FVKESK come from the germline V gene. This CDR3 is built from 14 residues. The CDR3 reads CASSHLDSTYEQYF. The CDR3 DNA reads as TGTGCCAGCAGCCACTTAGACAGCACCTACGAGCAGTACTTC.

The J gene is TRBJ2-5, the V gene TRBV6-6, with a possible D match to TRBD2 (5 bases). Trimming removed 8 bases from V and 2 bases from J, with 12 bases in between. Germline V gene lookup returns CDR1 MNHNY and CDR2 SVGAGI (reference sequence). CDR3 length: 13 residues. Written as DNA, the CDR3 is TGTGCCAGCGGCCTAAGGAGGCAAGAGACCCAGTACTTC. It yields the protein CASGLRRQETQYF.

V and J are TRBV9 and TRBJ2-3; TRBD1 matches at 9 bases. The germline V gene encodes CDR1 SGDLS and CDR2 YYNGEE. V was pared by 3 bases and J by 3 bases, with 8 bases of the junction left unmatched. This CDR3 comprises 16 residues. CDR3 nucleotide sequence: TGTGCCAGCAGCGAACCCGGGACAGGGAGAACAGATACGCAGTATTTT. It encodes CASSEPGTGRTDTQYF.

In this sample, this clone turned up once. This chain uses TRBV9 with TRBJ2-3; 7 bases match TRBD1. Germline-derived CDR1 and CDR2 are SGDLS and YYNGEE. Trimming took 0 bases from V and 4 from J; bases not matched to a gene: 5. The CDR3 length is 15 residues. The CDR3 coding sequence is TGTGCCAGCAGCGTAGGACAGGGTACCCCAGATACGCAGTATTTT. Translated, it gives CASSVGQGTPDTQYF.

The chain has TRBV23-1 and TRBJ1-5; perhaps TRBD1 as D (5 bases). TRBV23-1 is noted as an ORF with a role that remains uncertain. The CDR3 consists of 14 residues. Trimming removed 2 bases at V and 5 bases at J, with 10 bases between. The CDR3 loop reads CASSQPGGDQPQHF. DNA of the CDR3: TGCGCCAGCAGTCAACCTGGGGGGGATCAGCCCCAGCATTTT.